The present T cell receptor (beta chain) was sequenced within a study of cytomegalovirus exposure and HLA in healthy donors. Primers for the PCR totalled 60 Vbeta and 13 Jbeta. The assay was immunoSEQ multiplex PCR, and TCRdb's table has in-frame clones only and misses some. Of some 140,000 clones in the sample, about 74% were seen once. This clone was observed once. What it binds is not known. This CDR3 is built from 13 residues. Germline V gene data show CDR1 as SNHLY and CDR2 as FYNNEI. Trimming pared 10 bases from V and 5 bases from J, leaving 18 bases between. Regarding the study as a whole: Later analysis demonstrated an association between a missense DCLRE1C variant and TCR beta V- and J-gene trimming.

The sample consisted of PBMCs. The chain employs TRBV2 and TRBJ2-7, with D perhaps matching TRBD1 (6 bases). The TCR originated in a man younger than 35 in good health and CMV-seropositive. The CDR3 here is CANVRGPPHEQYF. As DNA, the CDR3 is TGTGCCAACGTCAGGGGCCCCCCTCACGAGCAGTACTTC.